The 30 T cell receptor beta chains listed next were all sequenced from one sample in a study of blood T cell repertoires in COVID-19. Generated by immunoSEQ multiplex PCR, the TCRdb table keeps only in-frame clones and is missing some. Of fewer than 20,000 clones in the sample, around nine tenths were seen once. Sequenced: peripheral blood. The receptors derive from a human donor in a cohort sampled during active COVID-19.

This chain links TRBV6-5 with TRBJ2-6, with a tentative D call TRBD1 (5 bases). V was shortened by 4 bases and J by 1 base, with 8 bases between the two germline ends. Looked up from germline, CDR1 is MNHEY and CDR2 is SVGAGI. The CDR3 loop spans 15 amino acids. The CDR3: CASSSGFSGANVLTF. CDR3 in DNA: TGTGCCAGCAGTTCAGGGTTTTCTGGGGCCAACGTCCTGACTTTC.

A note on this clone: The germline gene is not matched at one end of the junction; a read error may be the cause. The V gene is TRBV2, the J gene TRBJ2-3, with D maybe TRBD2 (6 bases). The germline gives CDR1 SNHLY, CDR2 FYNNEI. The CDR3 extends over 12 amino acids. CDR3 sequence: CASSDRTRSGDF. DNA for the CDR3: TGTGCCAGCAGCGACCGGACGCGATCGGGAGATTTT. Full variable domain (remainder filled in from reference TRBV2 and TRBJ2-3): EPEVTQTPSHQVTQMGQEVILRCVPISNHLYFYWYRQILGQKVEFLVSFYNNEISEKSEIFDDQFSVERPDGSNFTLKIRSTKLEDSAMYFCASSDRTRSGDFGPGTRLTVL.

This rearrangement joins TRBV4-3 to TRBJ1-1; D is undetermined. This CDR3 comprises 16 residues. The V and J ends lost 4 bases and 11 bases respectively, with 26 bases between them. Per the germline V gene, CDR1 is LGHNA and CDR2 is YSLEER. The DNA of the CDR3 is TGCGCCAGCAGCCCAAGGCATATCGGAGCGGGAAATTTGGCTTTCTTT. Its translation is CASSPRHIGAGNLAFF.

The chain employs TRBV28 and TRBJ1-1; 7 bases fit TRBD1. The CDR3 contains 10 residues. CDR1 is MDHEN, CDR2 SYDVKM, per germline. The J segment lost 10 bases and the V segment lost 9 bases, leaving 5 bases of the junction unmatched. The CDR3 region has the DNA TGTGCCAGTCAGGGGACAGTAGCTTTCTTT. Residues: CASQGTVAFF.

The rearrangement uses TRBV7-9 and TRBJ2-3; 8 bases are shared with TRBD2. The CDR3 is made up of 17 amino acids. J gave up 1 base and V 1 base, and 7 bases lay outside the gene matches. Germline CDR1 SEHNR, CDR2 FQNEAQ (reference sequence). The CDR3 spells CASSLEVLAEGTDTQYF. CDR3 nucleotide sequence: TGTGCCAGCAGCTTAGAGGTACTAGCGGAAGGCACAGATACGCAGTATTTT.

The rearrangement joins TRBV28 to TRBJ1-2; D possibly corresponds to TRBD1 (5 bases). CDR1 MDHEN and CDR2 SYDVKM come from the germline V gene. Trimming pared 3 bases from V and 4 bases from J, leaving 9 bases between. This CDR3 contains 13 residues. CDR3 nucleotide sequence: TGTGCCAGCAGTTTGGAACAGGTCTATGGCTACACCTTC. Translated, it gives CASSLEQVYGYTF.

This chain's CDR3 is CASSAATGEETQYF. The CDR3 DNA reads as TGTGCCAGCAGCGCCGCGACAGGGGAAGAGACCCAGTACTTC. The chain employs TRBV5-6 and TRBJ2-5; TRBD1 agrees at 8 bases. V was pared by 4 bases and J by 3 bases, with 5 bases of the junction left unmatched. The germline V gene encodes CDR1 SGHDT and CDR2 YYEEEE. The CDR3 extends over 14 amino acids.

The chain couples TRBV27 to TRBJ1-5; D is unresolved. This CDR3 has 12 amino acids. Germline CDR1 is MNHEY and CDR2 is SMNVEV (reference sequence). V was pared by 4 bases and J by 8 bases, with 9 bases between. The CDR3 loop is CASSSPGEPQHF. For the CDR3, the DNA is TGTGCCAGCAGTTCCCCGGGTGAGCCCCAGCATTTT.

The J gene is TRBJ1-2, the V gene TRBV4-1, with 9 bases fitting TRBD1. There are 17 residues in the CDR3. The V segment lost 4 bases and the J segment 4 bases; nucleotides outside the gene matches: 13. Germline CDR1 and CDR2: MGHRA and YSYEKL. The chain's CDR3 is CASSRDNTGGVTYGYTF. The CDR3 DNA follows: TGCGCCAGCAGCCGGGATAACACAGGGGGCGTAACCTATGGCTACACCTTC.

The V gene is TRBV5-1, the J gene TRBJ2-2, with D maybe TRBD1 (5 bases). Per the germline V gene, CDR1 is SGHRS and CDR2 is YFSETQ. Between the trimmed V and J ends, which lost 6 bases and 4 bases, there was a span of 16 bases. There are 15 residues in the CDR3. The CDR3 protein is CASTSIQGGTGELFF. CDR3 nucleotides: TGCGCCAGCACTTCGATTCAGGGCGGCACCGGGGAGCTGTTTTTT.

This rearrangement joins TRBV28 to TRBJ2-5; the D gene is possibly TRBD1 (5 bases). Trimming shortened V by 0 bases and J by 2 bases, and 7 bases separated the two germline ends. Per germline, CDR1 MDHEN and CDR2 SYDVKM. The CDR3 covers 14 residues. The CDR3 sequence is CASSLWQGQETQYF. For the CDR3, the DNA is TGTGCCAGCAGTTTATGGCAGGGACAAGAGACCCAGTACTTC.

Here the CDR3 reads CATSRNLGAINEKLFF. CDR3 sequence (DNA): TGTGCCACCAGCAGGAACCTGGGGGCAATTAATGAAAAACTGTTTTTT. The V gene is TRBV15, the J gene TRBJ1-4; D possibly corresponds to TRBD1 (6 bases). From germline, CDR1 is LNHNV and CDR2 YYDKDF (reference sequence). The germline V and J ends were trimmed by 3 bases and 4 bases, with 15 bases remaining between them. The CDR3 consists of 16 residues. The full variable domain, its missing parts supplied by reference TRBV15 and TRBJ1-4, is DAMVIQNPRYQVTQFGKPVTLSCSQTLNHNVMYWYQQKSSQAPKLLFHYYDKDFNNEADTPDNFQSRRPNTSFCFLDIRSPGLGDTAMYLCATSRNLGAINEKLFFGSGTQLSVL.

This clone was seen a single time. The DNA for the CDR3 is TGTGCCTGGAGCCTTGGGGGGTTGGGACCGATCAATCAGCCCCAGCATTTT. This codes for CAWSLGGLGPINQPQHF. This sequence joins TRBV30 and TRBJ1-5; D perhaps matches TRBD1 (5 bases). From germline, CDR1 is GTSNPN and CDR2 SVGIG (reference sequence). Deletions cut 3 bases from V and 3 bases from J, with 21 bases between. There are 17 residues in the CDR3.

This chain links TRBV27 with TRBJ2-2; 9 nucleotides agree with TRBD2. V lost 5 bases to trimming and J lost 6 bases; unmatched junction nucleotides: 10. Germline V gives CDR1 MNHEY, CDR2 SMNVEV (reference sequence). The CDR3 has 16 amino acids. The CDR3 region has the DNA TGTGCCAGCAGTGTAGTCGCGGGAGGGCCCGCCGGGGAGCTGTTTTTT. Translation gives CASSVVAGGPAGELFF.

The chain is built from TRBV7-2 and TRBJ2-5, with D tentatively TRBD2 (6 bases). This CDR3 spans 14 amino acids. V dropped 0 bases and J dropped 4 bases, with 9 bases sitting between them. Germline CDR1 SGHTA, CDR2 FQGNSA. CDR3 nucleotide sequence: TGTGCCAGCAGCTTAGCGCGGGACCGAGAGACCCAGTACTTC. This translates into CASSLARDRETQYF.

The rearrangement uses TRBV7-9 and TRBJ2-7; 12 bases are shared with TRBD2. V shed 2 bases, J shed 4 bases, and the junction held 0 bases outside the gene matches. There are 14 residues in the CDR3. Germline V gene sequence: CDR1 SEHNR, CDR2 FQNEAQ (reference sequence). The CDR3 bases are TGTGCCAGCAGCTTACTAGCGGGAGGGTACGAGCAGTACTTC. Its protein product is CASSLLAGGYEQYF.

This clone occurred a few times. The chain has TRBV6-6 and TRBJ1-2, with D tentatively TRBD1 (5 bases). CDR1 is MNHNY and CDR2 is SVGAGI in the germline V gene (reference sequence). This CDR3 comprises 14 residues. With 3 bases removed from V and 4 bases from J, the gap between germline ends came to 12 bases. CDR3 amino acids: CASSYPQGSYGYTF. The CDR3 region has the DNA TGTGCCAGCAGTTATCCCCAGGGAAGCTATGGCTACACCTTC.

CDR3 nucleotides: TGTGCCAGCAGCTTAAGCAGGAACTACAATGAGCAGTTCTTC. This codes for CASSLSRNYNEQFF. This chain links TRBV11-1 with TRBJ2-1; D gene uncertain. The CDR3 has 14 residues. Per germline, CDR1 SGHAT and CDR2 FQDESV (reference sequence). Trimming cost V 2 bases and J 3 bases, with 8 bases left between them. Complete variable domain (other parts from reference TRBV11-1 and TRBJ2-1): EAEVAQSPRYKITEKSQAVAFWCDPISGHATLYWYRQILGQGPELLVQFQDESVVDDSQLPKDRFSAERLKGVDSTLKIQPAELGDSAMYLCASSLSRNYNEQFFGPGTRLTVL.

V and J are TRBV28 and TRBJ2-2; a possible D gene is TRBD2 (6 bases). CDR1 is MDHEN and CDR2 is SYDVKM in the germline V gene. The V gene lost 6 bases and the J gene lost 0 bases, with 14 bases spanning the gap. CDR3 length: 16 amino acids. The CDR3 protein is CASSPLGGANTGELFF. CDR3 bases: TGTGCCAGCAGCCCCCTGGGCGGGGCGAACACCGGGGAGCTGTTTTTT. Filled out from reference TRBV28 and TRBJ2-2, the complete variable domain reads DVKVTQSSRYLVKRTGEKVFLECVQDMDHENMFWYRQDPGLGLRLIYFSYDVKMKEKGDIPEGYSVSREKKERFSLILESASTNQTSMYLCASSPLGGANTGELFFGEGSRLTVL.

This clone was seen just once. This sequence joins TRBV7-9 and TRBJ2-7; no clear D gene. CDR3 length equals 15 residues. In germline, CDR1 is SEHNR, CDR2 FQNEAQ (reference sequence). Trimming took off 3 bases at V and 0 bases at J, with 12 bases between the two ends. This CDR3 is CASSFARVNSYEQYF. In DNA, the CDR3 is TGTGCCAGCAGCTTCGCGCGCGTAAACTCCTACGAGCAGTACTTC.

This chain joins TRBV5-1 and TRBJ1-6; TRBD1 aligns across 8 bases. The trim removed 6 bases at V and 7 bases at J, leaving 9 bases unmatched. Germline loops: CDR1 SGHRS, CDR2 YFSETQ. The CDR3 length is 15 residues. In nucleotides, the CDR3 is TGCGCCAGCAACGTAGGACAGGGCGGGAATTCACCCCTCCACTTT. Its translation: CASNVGQGGNSPLHF.

The rearrangement links TRBV5-1 to TRBJ2-3; possible D gene TRBD2, 5 bases. Germline values: CDR1 SGHRS, CDR2 YFSETQ. CDR3 size: 15 residues. Trimming removed 0 bases at V and 5 bases at J, with 13 bases between. The CDR3 DNA is TGCGCCAGCAGCTTGGGCACAGCAGCGGTAGATACGCAGTATTTT. The encoded protein is CASSLGTAAVDTQYF.

This clone has a single count. This rearrangement joins TRBV14 to TRBJ2-5; 13 bases agree with TRBD2. The CDR3 is 15 residues long. Germline CDR1 SGHDN, CDR2 FVKESK. V was clipped by 9 bases and J by 3 bases; unmatched bases: 7. The CDR3 loop is CARATSGRAKETQYF. The CDR3 coding sequence is TGTGCCAGGGCTACTAGCGGGAGGGCCAAAGAGACCCAGTACTTC.

The gene calls are TRBV6-2 or TRBV6-3 and TRBJ1-5, with D perhaps TRBD1 (6 bases). Between the trimmed V and J ends, which lost 2 bases and 11 bases, there was a span of 13 bases. Germline loops: CDR1 MNHEY, CDR2 SVGEGT. The CDR3 spans 13 residues. In DNA, the CDR3 is TGTGCCAGCAGTTACGCCTCCGGACAGTCCCAGCATTTT. Protein: CASSYASGQSQHF.

The CDR3 region is CASSLQGGDQPQHF. Here the CDR3 DNA reads TGTGCCAGCAGTTTACAGGGCGGCGATCAGCCCCAGCATTTT. The V and J genes are TRBV6-5 and TRBJ1-5, with D possibly being TRBD1 (6 bases). V was cut by 4 bases and J by 5 bases, with 12 bases left in between. Germline V gene data show CDR1 as MNHEY and CDR2 as SVGAGI. This CDR3 is built from 14 residues.

This clone was observed a few times. The rearrangement joins TRBV9 to TRBJ2-7; a possible D gene is TRBD1 (5 bases). Per the germline V gene, CDR1 is SGDLS and CDR2 is YYNGEE. Trimming left V 0 bases short and J 6 bases short, with 16 bases between. The CDR3 consists of 15 residues. CDR3 bases: TGTGCCAGCAGCGTAGCTACGGGCCTGGGGCTCGAGCAGTACTTC. It yields the protein CASSVATGLGLEQYF.

This chain joins TRBV15 and TRBJ2-7; 9 bases map to TRBD1. This CDR3 contains 15 residues. V lost 4 bases and J lost 7; bases outside the gene matches: 11. Germline-derived CDR1 and CDR2 are LNHNV and YYDKDF (reference sequence). CDR3 residues: CATSTRDRDRGEQYF. DNA of the CDR3: TGTGCCACCAGCACCCGGGACAGGGACCGGGGTGAGCAGTACTTC.

This sequence joins TRBV5-1 and TRBJ2-7; TRBD1 is a possible D gene (6 bases). CDR3 length equals 17 residues. Trimming took 0 bases from V and 4 from J, leaving 20 bases between them. Germline V gene sequence: CDR1 SGHRS, CDR2 YFSETQ. This CDR3 is CASSLGDVGTRPYEQYF. The CDR3 DNA follows: TGCGCCAGCAGCTTGGGGGATGTGGGGACACGGCCTTACGAGCAGTACTTC. The variable domain in full, with the rest retrieved from reference TRBV5-1 and TRBJ2-7, is KAGVTQTPRYLIKTRGQQVTLSCSPISGHRSVSWYQQTPGQGLQFLFEYFSETQRNKGNFPGRFSGRQFSNSRSEMNVSTLELGDSALYLCASSLGDVGTRPYEQYFGPGTRLTVT.

The chain carries TRBV2 and TRBJ2-7; D might be TRBD1 (5 bases). Trimming took 7 bases from V and 6 from J, leaving 13 bases between them. Germline V gives CDR1 SNHLY, CDR2 FYNNEI. The CDR3 covers 12 residues. As DNA, the CDR3 is TGTGCCAGCATGACGGACCAGGGCGAGCAGTACTTC. Its protein product is CASMTDQGEQYF.

The chain combines TRBV18 with TRBJ1-3, with TRBD1 identical over 8 bases. J gave up 4 bases and V 3 bases, and 8 bases lay outside the gene matches. The CDR3 runs to 16 residues. Per the germline V gene, CDR1 is KGHSH and CDR2 is LQKENI. CDR3 amino acids: CASSPQQGAQGNTIYF. CDR3 coding DNA: TGTGCCAGCTCACCGCAGCAGGGGGCGCAAGGAAACACCATATATTTT.